The clone carrying this TCR beta chain was seen only once. Its antigen is not identified. The sequenced template was RNA, covering the TCR beta CDR3 region. Scientists carried out first-round RT-PCR using HTBI primers and then a second-round multiplex PCR. TCRdb redid the calling of the multiplex PCR reads with MiXCR, one entry per CDR3 protein. The table has some 160,000 distinct CDR3 sequences, 39% seen once. V lost 6 bases to trimming and J lost 2 bases, with 17 bases between them. Per germline, CDR1 SQVTM and CDR2 ANQGSEA. CDR3 length: 14 residues. The diagnosis combined clinical symptoms, thyroxine, TRAb, thyroid ultrasound and orbital computed tomography scans. It was from 9.5 to 10 ml of fresh peripheral blood that the PBMCs came. The data were obtained in a study of Graves' ophthalmopathy and Graves' hyperthyroidism. Notes on the study in general: Most thyroid clonotypes expanded beyond 0.001 frequency were also found in blood. At less than 71% sensitivity and 72.22% specificity, the model predicted progression of the ophthalmopathy.

The genes are TRBV29-1 and TRBJ2-7; weak D call: TRBD2 (7 bases). The sequence came from a man aged 25-45 years with Graves' ophthalmopathy. Specimen: peripheral blood. DNA of the CDR3: TGCAGCGTGGGTAAAGGGGGGGCGACCTACGAGCAGTACTTC. Translated, it gives CSVGKGGATYEQYF.